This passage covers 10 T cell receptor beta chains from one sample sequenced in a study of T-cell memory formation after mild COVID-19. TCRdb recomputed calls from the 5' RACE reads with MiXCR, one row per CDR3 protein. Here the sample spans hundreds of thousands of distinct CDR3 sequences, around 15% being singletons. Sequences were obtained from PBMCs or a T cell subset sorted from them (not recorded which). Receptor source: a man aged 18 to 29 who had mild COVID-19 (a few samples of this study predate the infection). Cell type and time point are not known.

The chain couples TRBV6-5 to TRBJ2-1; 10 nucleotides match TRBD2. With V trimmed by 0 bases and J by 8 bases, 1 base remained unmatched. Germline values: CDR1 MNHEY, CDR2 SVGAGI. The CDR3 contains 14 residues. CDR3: CASSYSSGGDEQFF. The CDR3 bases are TGTGCCAGCAGTTACTCCAGCGGGGGGGATGAGCAGTTCTTC.

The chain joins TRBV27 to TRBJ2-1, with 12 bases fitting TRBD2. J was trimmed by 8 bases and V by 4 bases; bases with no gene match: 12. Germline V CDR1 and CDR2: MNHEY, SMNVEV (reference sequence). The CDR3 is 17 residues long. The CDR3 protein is CASSYGLAGGRRHEQFF. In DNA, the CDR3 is TGTGCCAGCAGTTATGGGCTAGCGGGGGGGAGAAGGCATGAGCAGTTCTTC.

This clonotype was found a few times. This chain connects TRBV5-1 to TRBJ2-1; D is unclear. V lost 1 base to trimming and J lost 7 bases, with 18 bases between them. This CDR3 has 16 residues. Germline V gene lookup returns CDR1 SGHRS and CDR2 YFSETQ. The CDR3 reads CASSLPKLASGNEQFF. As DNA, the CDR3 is TGCGCCAGCAGCTTGCCAAAACTGGCTAGTGGTAATGAGCAGTTCTTC.

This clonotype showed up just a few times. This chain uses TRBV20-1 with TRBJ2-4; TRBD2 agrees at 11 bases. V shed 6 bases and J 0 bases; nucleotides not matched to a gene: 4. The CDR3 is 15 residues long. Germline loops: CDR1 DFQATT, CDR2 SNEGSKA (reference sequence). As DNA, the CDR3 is TGCAGTGCAAGACTAGCGGGGTTAGCCAAAAACATTCAGTACTTC. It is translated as CSARLAGLAKNIQYF.

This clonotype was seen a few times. DNA for the CDR3: TGTGCCAGCAGACGGGACCCGAGCACAGATACGCAGTATTTT. The encoded protein is CASRRDPSTDTQYF. The chain recombines TRBV7-3 with TRBJ2-3; D tentatively reads TRBD1 or TRBD2 (5 bases each). Germline values: CDR1 SGHTA, CDR2 FQGTGA. Trimming removed 6 bases from V and 0 bases from J, with 10 bases in between. The CDR3 totals 14 residues.

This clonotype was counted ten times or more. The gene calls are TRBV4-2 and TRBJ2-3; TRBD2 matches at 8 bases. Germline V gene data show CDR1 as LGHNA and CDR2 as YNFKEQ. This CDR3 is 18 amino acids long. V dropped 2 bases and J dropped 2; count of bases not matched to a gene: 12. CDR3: CASSQLPRSGETTDTQYF. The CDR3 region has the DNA TGTGCCAGCAGCCAACTTCCCCGTAGCGGGGAGACCACAGATACGCAGTATTTT.

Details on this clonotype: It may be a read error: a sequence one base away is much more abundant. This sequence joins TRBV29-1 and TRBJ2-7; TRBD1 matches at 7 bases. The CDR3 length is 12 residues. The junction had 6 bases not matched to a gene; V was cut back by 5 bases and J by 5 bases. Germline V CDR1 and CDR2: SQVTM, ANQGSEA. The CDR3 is CSVFRDRHEQYF. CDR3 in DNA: TGCAGCGTTTTCCGGGACAGACACGAGCAGTACTTC.

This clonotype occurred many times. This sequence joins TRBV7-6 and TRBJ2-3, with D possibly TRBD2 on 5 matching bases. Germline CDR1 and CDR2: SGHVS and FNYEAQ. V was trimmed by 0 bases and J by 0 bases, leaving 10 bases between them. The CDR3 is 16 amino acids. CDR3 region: CASSLARGYSTDTQYF. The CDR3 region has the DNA TGTGCCAGCAGCTTAGCCCGCGGGTATAGCACAGATACGCAGTATTTT.

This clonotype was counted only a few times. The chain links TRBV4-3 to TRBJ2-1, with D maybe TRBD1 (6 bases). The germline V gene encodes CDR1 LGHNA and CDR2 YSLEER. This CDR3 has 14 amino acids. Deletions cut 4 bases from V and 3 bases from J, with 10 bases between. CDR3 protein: CASSRGQLYNEQFF. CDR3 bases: TGCGCCAGCAGCCGAGGACAGCTCTACAATGAGCAGTTCTTC.

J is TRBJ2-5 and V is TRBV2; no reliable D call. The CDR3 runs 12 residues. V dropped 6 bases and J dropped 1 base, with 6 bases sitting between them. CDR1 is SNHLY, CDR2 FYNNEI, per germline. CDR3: CASRQFQETQYF. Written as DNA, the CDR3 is TGTGCCAGCAGACAATTCCAAGAGACCCAGTACTTC.